Following are 20 T cell receptor beta chains from one sample sequenced in a study of blood T cell repertoires in COVID-19 (dated by TCRdb to the early 2020s). The library relied on the immunoSEQ multiplex PCR assay. TCRdb took this table from immuneACCESS and kept in-frame rearrangements with V and J called. Such tables lack part of the clones; where checked against another copy, unresolved V genes explain under half of the gap, and the rest is unexplained. For this sample there are more than 200,000 clones; 80% to 85% appear just once. The ten most abundant clones make up less than 9.5% of the sample. The source material was peripheral blood. Receptors originate from an elderly woman with COVID-19, enrolled during active disease.

The V and J genes are TRBV7-2 and TRBJ1-2, with 7 bases matching TRBD1. V lost 4 bases and J lost 3; bases outside the gene matches: 2. CDR1 and CDR2 from the germline V gene are SGHTA and FQGNSA. CDR3 length: 13 amino acids. The CDR3 nucleotides read TGTGCCAGCAGCTCAGGGGGATACTATGGCTACACCTTC. Its protein product is CASSSGGYYGYTF.

This sequence joins TRBV14 and TRBJ1-6; D remains ambiguous. There are 15 residues in the CDR3. The ends were cut back, 4 bases at V and 5 bases at J, with 12 bases in the middle. The germline CDR1 and CDR2 sequences are SGHDN and FVKESK. CDR3 sequence reads: CASSRLGLHNSPLHF. The CDR3 nucleotides are TGTGCCAGCAGCCGTCTTGGACTGCATAATTCACCCCTCCACTTT.

This clone was seen many times. The chain employs TRBV7-2 and TRBJ1-1, with a weak D call TRBD1 (6 bases). Trimming pared 4 bases from V and 8 bases from J, leaving 14 bases between. CDR1 SGHTA and CDR2 FQGNSA come from the germline V gene. The CDR3 consists of 13 residues. The DNA of the CDR3 is TGTGCCAGCAGCTCCGCGGGGGGGCTGGAAGCTTTCTTT. As protein: CASSSAGGLEAFF.

The V call is TRBV2, the J call TRBJ1-5; 8 bases agree with TRBD1. This CDR3 has 13 residues. Germline V gene data show CDR1 as SNHLY and CDR2 as FYNNEI. V was clipped by 7 bases and J by 6 bases; unmatched bases: 5. DNA of the CDR3: TGTGCCAGCAAGGACAGGGCGGTTCAGCCCCAGCATTTT. Translating gives CASKDRAVQPQHF.

This clone was found a few times. This chain connects TRBV3-1 (or the pseudogene TRBV3-2) to TRBJ2-5, with 8 bases that match TRBD1. V shed 4 bases and J 9 bases; nucleotides not matched to a gene: 10. Germline V gene sequence: CDR1 LGHDT, CDR2 YNNKEL (reference sequence). The CDR3 sequence is 14 residues long. The CDR3 DNA reads TGTGCCAGCAGCCCGACCGGGACAGGAGGGGCCCAGTACTTC. As protein: CASSPTGTGGAQYF.

This chain joins TRBV5-1 and TRBJ1-1; D unresolved. The CDR3 totals 15 residues. V lost 4 bases and J 3 bases, leaving 16 bases between the germline ends. CDR1 SGHRS and CDR2 YFSETQ come from the germline V gene. The CDR3 here is CASSRDPGSDTEAFF. The CDR3 nucleotides are TGCGCCAGCAGCCGGGATCCGGGGTCGGACACTGAAGCTTTCTTT.

The sample holds a few counts of this clone. The CDR3 sequence is CASRTDEAFF. The CDR3 DNA follows: TGTGCCAGCAGGACAGACGAAGCTTTCTTT. The V call is TRBV6-5, the J call TRBJ1-1, with D perhaps matching TRBD1 (5 bases). The CDR3 extends over 10 amino acids. CDR1 and CDR2 (germline): MNHEY, SVGAGI. V lost 6 bases to trimming and J lost 8 bases, with 7 bases between them.

In this sample, this clone turned up once. The chain joins TRBV4-2 to TRBJ2-1; D may be TRBD1 (6 bases). Trimming left V 1 base short and J 6 bases short, with 10 bases between. The CDR3 sequence is 14 residues long. The germline gives CDR1 LGHNA, CDR2 YNFKEQ. CDR3 region: CASSQGQDFNEQFF. CDR3 nucleotides: TGTGCCAGCAGCCAAGGACAGGACTTCAATGAGCAGTTCTTC.

The genes are TRBV19 and TRBJ2-7; TRBD1 matches at 8 bases. The CDR3 consists of 16 residues. Germline-derived CDR1 and CDR2 are LNHDA and SQIVND (reference sequence). J gave up 6 bases and V 5 bases, and 15 bases lay outside the gene matches. CDR3 amino acids: CASSRDRSVPYAEQYF. The CDR3, as DNA: TGTGCCAGTAGTCGGGACAGGAGCGTCCCCTACGCCGAGCAGTACTTC. Full variable domain (missing parts from reference TRBV19 and TRBJ2-7): DGGITQSPKYLFRKEGQNVTLSCEQNLNHDAMYWYRQDPGQGLRLIYYSQIVNDFQKGDIAEGYSVSREKKESFPLTVTSAQKNPTAFYLCASSRDRSVPYAEQYFGPGTRLTVT.

This clone appeared once. The chain joins TRBV6-5 to TRBJ2-1; 8 nucleotides line up with TRBD2. Germline CDR1 MNHEY, CDR2 SVGAGI. This CDR3 contains 12 residues. V was pared by 6 bases and J by 12 bases, with 7 bases of the junction left unmatched. The CDR3 sequence: CASRSTGGRQFF. CDR3 coding DNA: TGTGCCAGCAGGTCCACGGGAGGGAGGCAGTTCTTC.

This chain links TRBV3-1 (or the pseudogene TRBV3-2) with TRBJ1-5; 7 bases are a match to TRBD1. The CDR3 totals 14 residues. V lost 4 bases, J lost 1 base, and 1 base stayed unmatched. Germline values: CDR1 LGHDT, CDR2 YNNKEL (reference sequence). CDR3 residues: CASSLTGSNQPQHF. CDR3 sequence (DNA): TGTGCCAGCAGCCTGACAGGGAGCAATCAGCCCCAGCATTTT.

The chain has TRBV30 and TRBJ1-1; TRBD1 is a possible D gene (5 bases). The V gene's germline CDR1 is GTSNPN and CDR2 SVGIG (reference sequence). This CDR3 has 13 amino acids. V lost 0 bases and J lost 10, with 15 bases in between. CDR3 region: CAWSVARVARAFF. The CDR3 DNA reads as TGTGCCTGGAGTGTAGCCAGGGTGGCGAGAGCTTTCTTT.

The CDR3 region has the DNA TGTGCCACCGGGGAGGGCCTAAGGAATGAGCAGTTCTTC. This codes for CATGEGLRNEQFF. The chain couples TRBV24-1 to TRBJ2-1; 7 nucleotides match TRBD2. CDR3 length equals 13 residues. CDR1 and CDR2 from the germline V gene are KGHDR and SFDVKD. The trim removed 9 bases at V and 7 bases at J, leaving 8 bases unmatched.

The J gene is TRBJ1-4, the V gene TRBV5-4; unclear D gene. CDR1 and CDR2 from the germline V gene are SGHNT and YYREEE (reference sequence). This CDR3 is built from 13 residues. V lost 4 bases, J lost 3 bases, and 7 bases lay in between. In DNA form, the CDR3 reads TGTGCCAGCAGCCCGCTACCTAATGAAAAACTGTTTTTT. Its protein product is CASSPLPNEKLFF.

This sequence joins TRBV9 and TRBJ2-7, with D possibly TRBD2 on 6 matching bases. The length of the CDR3 is 14 residues. Germline V CDR1 and CDR2: SGDLS, YYNGEE. V was pared by 4 bases and J by 5 bases, with 16 bases between. The CDR3 DNA sequence: TGTGCCAGCAGCACCGGCGGGGCCCCCGACGAGCAGTACTTC. Encoded protein: CASSTGGAPDEQYF.

This chain joins TRBV5-8 and TRBJ1-4; no clear D gene. The CDR3 has 18 residues. V was shortened by 1 base and J by 0 bases, with 16 bases between the two germline ends. Germline V gene data show CDR1 as SGHTS and CDR2 as YDEGEE. The CDR3 is CASSLMRRRGATNEKLFF. In DNA, the CDR3 is TGTGCCAGCAGCTTGATGAGGCGGCGGGGAGCAACTAATGAAAAACTGTTTTTT.

The chain joins TRBV5-4 to TRBJ1-3; the D is unclear. Trimming removed 2 bases at V and 1 base at J, with 10 bases between. The length of the CDR3 is 15 residues. Germline values: CDR1 SGHNT, CDR2 YYREEE (reference sequence). This CDR3 is CASSLLPSSGNTIYF. For the CDR3, the DNA is TGTGCCAGCAGCTTACTACCTAGTTCTGGAAACACCATATATTTT.

The V gene is TRBV6-2 or TRBV6-3, the J gene TRBJ2-7; 7 bases are a match to TRBD1. V gave up 6 bases and J gave up 6 bases; unmatched junction bases: 2. Germline V gives CDR1 MNHEY, CDR2 SVGEGT. The CDR3 is 11 amino acids. In nucleotides, the CDR3 is TGTGCCAGCAGCCGGGACAGCGAGCAGTACTTC. Translating it yields CASSRDSEQYF.

The chain uses TRBV3-1 (or the pseudogene TRBV3-2) and TRBJ1-6, with 10 nucleotides matching TRBD1. The germline V gene has CDR1 LGHDT and CDR2 YNNKEL (reference sequence). The V and J ends lost 5 bases and 1 base, in that order; junction bases with no gene match: 14. The CDR3 loop spans 20 amino acids. The CDR3 loop reads CASSGGQGHGSRSYNSPLHF. DNA for the CDR3: TGTGCCAGCAGCGGGGGACAGGGGCATGGATCAAGGTCCTATAATTCACCCCTCCACTTT.

The V and J genes are TRBV6-2 or TRBV6-3 and TRBJ1-1; 7 bases agree with TRBD1. The V gene's germline CDR1 is MNHEY and CDR2 SVGEGT. Trimming cost V 3 bases and J 3 bases; bases outside gene matches: 1. There are 13 residues in the CDR3. The CDR3 region has the DNA TGTGCCAGCAGTTATGACAGGGACACTGAAGCTTTCTTT. Amino acids: CASSYDRDTEAFF.